These 28 T cell receptor beta chains share one sample of origin, sequenced in a study of blood T cell repertoires in COVID-19. Produced via immunoSEQ multiplex PCR; TCRdb's table is partial and in-frame only. The repertoire holds 95,000 to 110,000 clones, with approximately 80% as singletons. Sequencing input: peripheral blood. The receptors here all came from a woman aged 80 or older with active or convalescent COVID-19.

The rearrangement links TRBV5-6 to TRBJ2-3, with TRBD1 identical over 12 bases. Germline CDR1 and CDR2: SGHDT and YYEEEE. The ends lost 3 bases at V and 10 bases at J; junction bases unmatched: 9. This CDR3 comprises 15 residues. CDR3 sequence: CASSYGTGGAAPQYF. The CDR3 DNA reads TGTGCCAGCAGCTACGGGACAGGGGGCGCAGCTCCGCAGTATTTT.

This clone has just a few counts. The chain couples TRBV29-1 to TRBJ1-5; D is undetermined. Germline V gene data show CDR1 as SQVTM and CDR2 as ANQGSEA. The CDR3 is 13 residues long. With 4 bases removed from V and 3 bases from J, the gap between germline ends came to 10 bases. DNA for the CDR3: TGCAGCGTTGCAGGCCAGCCCAATCAGCCCCAGCATTTT. It codes for CSVAGQPNQPQHF.

The chain uses TRBV5-1 and TRBJ1-2, with TRBD1 as a possible D gene (5 bases). With 4 bases removed from V and 4 bases from J, the gap between germline ends came to 8 bases. The CDR3 length is 12 residues. CDR1 SGHRS and CDR2 YFSETQ come from the germline V gene. The CDR3 region has the DNA TGCGCCAGCAGCGAGGGACTCTATGGCTACACCTTC. Protein sequence: CASSEGLYGYTF.

The chain employs TRBV23-1 and TRBJ2-2; the match to TRBD1 covers 10 bases. TRBV23-1 is an ORF for which the function is uncertain. The CDR3 is made up of 16 amino acids. The trim removed 0 bases at V and 9 bases at J, leaving 7 bases unmatched. The CDR3 DNA reads as TGCGCCAGCAGTCAATCTTCGGACAGGGGGTTCCGGGAGCTGTTTTTT. The encoded protein is CASSQSSDRGFRELFF.

This chain's CDR3 is CASSSQGAANYGYTF. Here the CDR3 DNA reads TGTGCCAGCAGTTCACAGGGGGCAGCGAACTATGGCTACACCTTC. The V gene is TRBV27, the J gene TRBJ1-2; TRBD1 matches 9 bases. The germline V gene encodes CDR1 MNHEY and CDR2 SMNVEV (reference sequence). The CDR3 covers 15 residues. Trimming cost V 4 bases and J 2 bases; bases outside gene matches: 5.

This clone was observed a few times. The CDR3 coding sequence is TGTGCCAGTAGTAGCGACATTAATCAGCCCCAGCATTTT. Translating gives CASSSDINQPQHF. This chain links TRBV19 with TRBJ1-5; D is ambiguous. V gave up 4 bases and J gave up 4 bases, with 8 bases separating them. The germline V gene has CDR1 LNHDA and CDR2 SQIVND (reference sequence). The CDR3 contains 13 residues.

The V call is TRBV7-2, the J call TRBJ1-1, with D uncertain. With 5 bases removed from V and 8 bases from J, the gap between germline ends came to 18 bases. Germline loops: CDR1 SGHTA, CDR2 FQGNSA. This CDR3 is built from 14 residues. CDR3 region: CASSGGHSRTEAFF. The CDR3 DNA reads as TGTGCCAGCAGCGGTGGGCACTCCAGAACCGAAGCTTTCTTT.

This clone has a handful of counts. The chain links TRBV3-1 (or the pseudogene TRBV3-2) to TRBJ1-6; D may be TRBD1 (6 bases). Germline CDR1 and CDR2: LGHDT and YNNKEL (reference sequence). The CDR3 spans 15 residues. V lost 4 bases, J lost 6 bases, and 13 bases lay in between. The CDR3 region is CASSPWDISNSPLHF. As DNA, the CDR3 is TGTGCCAGCAGCCCTTGGGACATTTCTAATTCACCCCTCCACTTT.

The chain uses TRBV30 and TRBJ2-3, with 9 bases aligning to TRBD2. The germline CDR1 and CDR2 sequences are GTSNPN and SVGIG (reference sequence). This CDR3 has 15 residues. V gave up 2 bases and J gave up 0 bases; unmatched junction bases: 3. CDR3: CAWSRLAVSTDTQYF. As DNA, the CDR3 is TGTGCCTGGAGTCGACTAGCGGTCAGCACAGATACGCAGTATTTT.

The rearrangement uses TRBV4-1 and TRBJ1-4, with 11 bases aligning to TRBD1. V was clipped by 4 bases and J by 8 bases; unmatched bases: 9. The germline gives CDR1 MGHRA, CDR2 YSYEKL. CDR3 length: 16 amino acids. The CDR3 nucleotides read TGCGCCAGCAGCCCTCTCGGACAGGGGGCAGGCGAAAAACTGTTTTTT. Translating gives CASSPLGQGAGEKLFF.

The J gene is TRBJ1-4, the V gene TRBV2, with D hard to call. This CDR3 has 15 amino acids. Trimming removed 6 bases at V and 6 bases at J, with 17 bases between. Per the germline V gene, CDR1 is SNHLY and CDR2 is FYNNEI. CDR3 residues: CASRKPGSSHEKLFF. CDR3 nucleotide sequence: TGTGCCAGCAGGAAGCCGGGTTCAAGTCATGAAAAACTGTTTTTT.

The chain carries TRBV6-5 and TRBJ2-7, with 8 bases fitting TRBD2. The CDR3 consists of 14 residues. V was clipped by 6 bases and J by 0 bases; unmatched bases: 4. Germline CDR1 and CDR2: MNHEY and SVGAGI. CDR3 protein: CASRNGGASYEQYF. The DNA of the CDR3 is TGTGCCAGCAGGAACGGGGGGGCCTCCTACGAGCAGTACTTC.

The rearrangement links TRBV28 to TRBJ1-6; D gene ambiguous. Trimming shortened V by 3 bases and J by 7 bases, and 10 bases separated the two germline ends. This CDR3 has 14 amino acids. Germline V lookup: CDR1 MDHEN, CDR2 SYDVKM. This CDR3 reads CASSFSRSNSPLHF. The CDR3 DNA reads TGTGCCAGCAGTTTCTCCAGGTCAAATTCACCCCTCCACTTT.

The chain joins TRBV28 to TRBJ1-2; 8 bases fit TRBD1. The V and J ends lost 5 bases and 8 bases, in that order; junction bases with no gene match: 10. Germline V gene sequence: CDR1 MDHEN, CDR2 SYDVKM. This CDR3 contains 14 residues. CDR3 DNA: TGTGCCAGCAGTCCGACCGGGACAGGAGGGGGCTACACCTTC. The encoded protein is CASSPTGTGGGYTF.

This rearrangement joins TRBV28 to TRBJ1-1; 7 nucleotides align to TRBD1. This CDR3 has 14 residues. CDR1 and CDR2 (germline): MDHEN, SYDVKM. Germline trimming cut 3 bases from V and 10 bases from J; bases unmatched to any gene: 11. In DNA, the CDR3 is TGTGCCAGCAGTTTCTCAGGGACTCAGGGGGGAGCTTTCTTT. This sequence encodes CASSFSGTQGGAFF.

CDR3: CASSTGGTAGYTF. For the CDR3, the DNA is TGCGCCAGCAGCACCGGCGGGACAGCTGGCTACACCTTC. The chain recombines TRBV5-1 with TRBJ1-2, with 7 bases fitting TRBD1. The CDR3 extends over 13 amino acids. J lost 7 bases, V lost 4 bases, and 7 bases had no gene match. CDR1 is SGHRS, CDR2 YFSETQ, per germline. The variable domain in full, completed from reference TRBV5-1 and TRBJ1-2, reads KAGVTQTPRYLIKTRGQQVTLSCSPISGHRSVSWYQQTPGQGLQFLFEYFSETQRNKGNFPGRFSGRQFSNSRSEMNVSTLELGDSALYLCASSTGGTAGYTFGSGTRLTVV.

The rearrangement joins TRBV5-1 to TRBJ2-1; D gene ambiguous. V lost 1 base to trimming and J lost 5 bases, with 10 bases between them. In germline, CDR1 is SGHRS, CDR2 YFSETQ. There are 14 residues in the CDR3. The CDR3 nucleotides are TGCGCCAGCAGCTTGAATCTCCCTCACAATGAGCAGTTCTTC. Its protein is CASSLNLPHNEQFF.

The chain combines TRBV18 with TRBJ1-2; possibly TRBD1 for D (6 bases). The CDR3 spans 14 residues. Trimming removed 3 bases from V and 3 bases from J, with 11 bases in between. Germline loops: CDR1 KGHSH, CDR2 LQKENI. This CDR3 reads CASSPTSGDYGYTF. DNA for the CDR3: TGTGCCAGCTCACCGACTTCAGGGGACTATGGCTACACCTTC.

This clone was recorded once. The V and J genes are TRBV7-2 and TRBJ2-7, with D possibly matching TRBD2 (7 bases). Germline V lookup: CDR1 SGHTA, CDR2 FQGNSA. V gave up 2 bases and J gave up 7 bases, with 15 bases separating them. CDR3 length: 14 amino acids. The chain's CDR3 is CASSLTGGVREQYF. The DNA of the CDR3 is TGTGCCAGCAGCTTAACGGGGGGCGTCCGGGAGCAGTACTTC.

This rearrangement joins TRBV2 to TRBJ1-3, with D unresolved. The V end was cut by 1 base, the J end by 0 bases, with 7 bases between. Per the germline V gene, CDR1 is SNHLY and CDR2 is FYNNEI. The CDR3 has 15 amino acids. The CDR3 coding sequence is TGTGCCAGCAGTGAAGGACTCTACTCTGGAAACACCATATATTTT. As protein: CASSEGLYSGNTIYF.

This sequence joins TRBV7-9 and TRBJ2-7; TRBD1 matches at 8 bases. The CDR3 runs 16 residues. Trimming removed 8 bases from V and 5 bases from J; junction bases left unmatched: 17. CDR1 and CDR2 (germline): SEHNR, FQNEAQ (reference sequence). CDR3: CASSGTGTSFRDEQYF. Written as DNA, the CDR3 is TGTGCCAGCTCTGGGACAGGAACCTCTTTTCGGGACGAGCAGTACTTC.

The rearrangement links TRBV1 to TRBJ2-3; the table's D call, TRBD1, was not checked against the DNA. TRBV1 is marked as a pseudogene. The CDR3 runs to 17 residues. The CDR3 is CTSSQGTGGLATDTQYF. The CDR3 region has the DNA TGCACCAGCAGCCAAGGGACAGGGGGACTAGCAACAGATACGCAGTATTTT.

The chain couples TRBV5-4 to TRBJ1-6; possible D gene TRBD1, 5 bases. The CDR3 length is 15 residues. Germline V gene sequence: CDR1 SGHNT, CDR2 YYREEE (reference sequence). Between the trimmed V and J ends, which lost 0 bases and 7 bases, there was a span of 11 bases. CDR3 loop: CASSLDPQANSPLHF. Here the CDR3 DNA reads TGTGCCAGCAGCTTGGATCCACAGGCCAATTCACCCCTCCACTTT.

The rearrangement uses TRBV24-1 and TRBJ2-1; D unclear. This CDR3 comprises 14 residues. Trimming cost V 1 base and J 7 bases, with 10 bases left between them. Germline values: CDR1 KGHDR, CDR2 SFDVKD. The chain's CDR3 is CATSDLGPRNEQFF. CDR3 nucleotide sequence: TGTGCCACCAGTGATTTAGGCCCGCGGAATGAGCAGTTCTTC.

The chain employs TRBV28 and TRBJ2-1; 7 bases are shared with TRBD1. This CDR3 has 14 residues. Germline CDR1 reads MDHEN; CDR2 reads SYDVKM. Germline trimming cut 6 bases from V and 8 bases from J; bases unmatched to any gene: 10. CDR3 amino acids: CASSSYTGVDEQFF. The CDR3 coding sequence is TGTGCCAGCAGCTCCTATACAGGGGTAGATGAGCAGTTCTTC.

This clone appeared once. The CDR3 DNA sequence: TGTGCCAGCAGCCCCATTGTGGGGACTAACACCGGGGAGCTGTTTTTT. Amino acid sequence: CASSPIVGTNTGELFF. The V call is TRBV9, the J call TRBJ2-2, with D perhaps TRBD2 (6 bases). The CDR3 loop spans 16 amino acids. The V and J ends lost 4 bases and 2 bases respectively, with 15 bases between them. Germline V lookup: CDR1 SGDLS, CDR2 YYNGEE.

The chain employs TRBV7-6 and TRBJ2-5, with TRBD1 matching 12 bases. Trimming removed 6 bases from V and 5 bases from J; junction bases left unmatched: 10. Germline CDR1 reads SGHVS; CDR2 reads FNYEAQ. This CDR3 region has 16 residues. The CDR3: CASSEPGQGARETQYF. The CDR3 nucleotides are TGTGCCAGCAGTGAACCGGGACAGGGGGCGCGGGAGACCCAGTACTTC.

In its sample, this clone was seen a few times. This chain joins TRBV19 and TRBJ1-5; 10 bases are a match to TRBD1. This CDR3 contains 20 residues. Per the germline V gene, CDR1 is LNHDA and CDR2 is SQIVND (reference sequence). J gave up 3 bases and V 3 bases, and 17 bases lay outside the gene matches. This chain's CDR3 is CASSMPRQGARFGINQPQHF. The CDR3 DNA follows: TGTGCCAGTAGTATGCCCCGACAGGGGGCGAGGTTTGGTATCAATCAGCCCCAGCATTTT.